The 32 T cell receptor beta chains given below trace back to one sample, sequenced in a study of T cells in Graves' hyperthyroidism and ophthalmopathy (dated by TCRdb to about 2019). The library relied on multiplex PCR. This sample was sequenced with an Illumina HiSeq 2000. TCR beta CDR3 regions were amplified from RNA transcripts. A first-round RT-PCR of the TCR CDR3 used the HTBI primer set with the Qiagen OneStep RT-PCR kit. The public reads were run again by TCRdb, first through fastp at Q25 and then through MiXCR, and only productive beta chains were kept. Entries that share a CDR3 protein sequence are merged under the most common genes and DNA. This sample gives roughly 580,000 distinct CDR3 sequences in total; about 43% of them show up just once. The top ten constitute about 7.8% of the sample. Sequencing input: peripheral blood or thyroid tissue (not recorded which). These receptors were obtained from a young woman with Graves' hyperthyroidism. Donor details come from another sample of the same person, matched by shared clones.

Many counts were recorded for this clonotype. The chain employs TRBV15 and TRBJ1-6; no clear D. V lost 0 bases and J 9 bases, leaving 6 bases between the germline ends. CDR3 size: 13 residues. Looked up from germline, CDR1 is LNHNV and CDR2 is YYDKDF (reference sequence). The CDR3 reads CATSREVGSPLHF. The CDR3 region has the DNA TGTGCCACCAGCAGAGAAGTAGGTTCACCCCTCCACTTT.

The V call is TRBV7-3, the J call TRBJ2-5, with 13 nucleotides matching TRBD2. In germline, CDR1 is SGHTA, CDR2 FQGTGA. This CDR3 comprises 17 residues. With 5 bases clipped from V and 4 bases from J, the junction kept 10 bases outside the gene matches. The CDR3 loop is CASSPRTSGRAAETQYF. CDR3 sequence (DNA): TGTGCCAGCAGCCCACGGACTAGCGGGAGAGCTGCAGAGACCCAGTACTTC.

This clonotype showed up just a few times. V usage is TRBV29-1 and J usage is TRBJ2-7; D not certain. Trimming cost V 5 bases and J 5 bases, with 7 bases left between them. CDR1 and CDR2 (germline): SQVTM, ANQGSEA. The CDR3 has 10 residues. The DNA for the CDR3 is TGCAGCGTTCTATCGGACGAGCAGTACTTC. Amino acid sequence: CSVLSDEQYF.

This clonotype has a count of ten or more. The genes are TRBV7-3 and TRBJ2-2, with D tentatively TRBD1 (5 bases). Trimming cost V 2 bases and J 7 bases, with 11 bases left between them. The CDR3 is 14 amino acids. The germline V gene encodes CDR1 SGHTA and CDR2 FQGTGA. The CDR3 DNA reads as TGTGCCAGCAGCTTATCGCAGGGTGGCGGGGAGCTGTTTTTT. Translating gives CASSLSQGGGELFF. Filled out from reference TRBV7-3 and TRBJ2-2, the complete variable domain reads GAGVSQTPSNKVTEKGKYVELRCDPISGHTALYWYRQSLGQGPEFLIYFQGTGAADDSGLPNDRFFAVRPEGSVSTLKIQRTERGDSAVYLCASSLSQGGGELFFGEGSRLTVL.

This clonotype was picked up many times. The rearrangement links TRBV24-1 to TRBJ1-2, with D perhaps matching TRBD1 (5 bases). Trimming pared 4 bases from V and 0 bases from J, leaving 11 bases between. The CDR3 length is 15 residues. Germline V gene lookup returns CDR1 KGHDR and CDR2 SFDVKD. CDR3 sequence (DNA): TGTGCCACCAGTGAAAGGGACGGAGCTAACTATGGCTACACCTTC. It yields the protein CATSERDGANYGYTF.

This clonotype occurred a few times. The chain employs TRBV2 and TRBJ2-7; perhaps TRBD2 as D (5 bases). This CDR3 has 14 residues. The germline V and J ends were trimmed by 7 bases and 0 bases, with 13 bases remaining between them. Germline V gene lookup returns CDR1 SNHLY and CDR2 FYNNEI. The CDR3 DNA is TGTGCCAGCAAGGTATTAGGGAGCTCCTACGAGCAGTACTTC. Translated, it gives CASKVLGSSYEQYF.

This chain joins TRBV7-9 and TRBJ2-6, with no clear D. V was pared by 3 bases and J by 0 bases, with 18 bases between. The CDR3 length is 19 residues. Per germline, CDR1 SEHNR and CDR2 FQNEAQ (reference sequence). The CDR3 DNA reads as TGTGCCAGCAGCTTCTTCCTTGATCGGAAAACCTCTGGGGCCAACGTCCTGACTTTC. It yields the protein CASSFFLDRKTSGANVLTF.

The chain employs TRBV25-1 and TRBJ1-2; no firm D call. The CDR3 spans 12 residues. Germline values: CDR1 MGHDK, CDR2 SYGVNS. V lost 8 bases, J lost 3 bases, and 10 bases lay in between. CDR3 protein: CASQEEYYGYTF. The CDR3 DNA sequence: TGTGCCAGCCAAGAAGAGTACTATGGCTACACCTTC.

This clonotype was counted only a few times. V usage is TRBV19 and J usage is TRBJ2-2; D is undetermined. V was shortened by 5 bases and J by 8 bases, with 12 bases between the two germline ends. Germline V gives CDR1 LNHDA, CDR2 SQIVND (reference sequence). CDR3 size: 13 residues. The CDR3 spells CASSATHGGELFF. The CDR3 nucleotides are TGTGCCAGTAGTGCCACCCATGGAGGGGAGCTGTTTTTT.

This clonotype occurred a few times. The V call is TRBV20-1, the J call TRBJ2-5, with D possibly matching TRBD2 (6 bases). V lost 6 bases, J lost 1 base, and 15 bases lay in between. This CDR3 has 14 amino acids. Germline V gene data show CDR1 as DFQATT and CDR2 as SNEGSKA (reference sequence). The DNA of the CDR3 is TGCAGTGCGCCGCCGACTAGTCCCCAAGAGACCCAGTACTTC. Amino acid sequence: CSAPPTSPQETQYF.

The gene calls are TRBV6-1 and TRBJ1-4; the D is unclear. CDR1 is MNHNS and CDR2 is SASEGT in the germline V gene. V lost 6 bases and J 8 bases, leaving 19 bases between the germline ends. This CDR3 spans 15 amino acids. Here the CDR3 DNA reads TGTGCCAGCAGCGTAGATGGAGGGAATCAAGAAAAACTGTTTTTT. Protein: CASSVDGGNQEKLFF.

The table lists this clonotype with a few counts. The gene calls are TRBV6-1 and TRBJ2-2; 10 nucleotides line up with TRBD2. Germline values: CDR1 MNHNS, CDR2 SASEGT. Losses at the gene ends were 5 bases for V and 6 bases for J; bases not matched to a gene: 9. The CDR3 has 16 residues. This chain's CDR3 is CASSTGLAEGPGELFF. For the CDR3, the DNA is TGTGCCAGCAGTACCGGACTAGCGGAGGGGCCCGGGGAGCTGTTTTTT.

The J gene is TRBJ1-1, the V gene TRBV7-2; D call uncertain. V was clipped by 2 bases and J by 3 bases, with 13 bases between them. In germline, CDR1 is SGHTA, CDR2 FQGNSA. The CDR3 has 15 amino acids. The CDR3 nucleotides read TGTGCCAGCAGCTTAACGGCACCCGGCGACACTGAAGCTTTCTTT. Amino acid sequence: CASSLTAPGDTEAFF.

The J gene is TRBJ1-5, the V gene TRBV29-1; D perhaps matches TRBD1 (5 bases). There are 13 residues in the CDR3. CDR1 SQVTM and CDR2 ANQGSEA come from the germline V gene. The DNA of the CDR3 is TGCAGTGCTGGGGGAATGGAGCTTCAGCCCCAGCATTTT. Translating gives CSAGGMELQPQHF.

The J gene is TRBJ1-4, the V gene TRBV19; D is unresolved. Germline CDR1 reads LNHDA; CDR2 reads SQIVND (reference sequence). The CDR3 spans 16 residues. The ends were cut back, 4 bases at V and 0 bases at J, with 12 bases in the middle. CDR3 bases: TGTGCCAGTAGTACCAACTCCGCCGCAACTAATGAAAAACTGTTTTTT. Translating gives CASSTNSAATNEKLFF.

This chain joins TRBV2 and TRBJ1-6, with D possibly being TRBD1 (5 bases). Germline lookup yields CDR1 SNHLY and CDR2 FYNNEI. V dropped 6 bases and J dropped 7 bases, with 16 bases sitting between them. The CDR3 has 15 amino acids. The CDR3 DNA follows: TGTGCCAGCAGGCCGCGAGGGGCTAGGAATTCACCCCTCCACTTT. Amino acids: CASRPRGARNSPLHF.

This clonotype was recorded once. J is TRBJ2-2 and V is TRBV7-9; 9 bases map to TRBD1. Trimming took 2 bases from V and 0 from J; bases not matched to a gene: 7. The CDR3 contains 18 residues. In germline, CDR1 is SEHNR, CDR2 FQNEAQ (reference sequence). The CDR3: CASSLMGRDRANTGELFF. The CDR3 DNA reads as TGTGCCAGCAGCTTAATGGGCCGGGACAGGGCGAACACCGGGGAGCTGTTTTTT. Complete variable domain (other parts from reference TRBV7-9 and TRBJ2-2): DTGVSQNPRHKITKRGQNVTFRCDPISEHNRLYWYRQTLGQGPEFLTYFQNEAQLEKSRLLSDRFSAERPKGSFSTLEIQRTEQGDSAMYLCASSLMGRDRANTGELFFGEGSRLTVL.

This clonotype occurred many times. This chain links TRBV7-6 with TRBJ1-1, with D maybe TRBD1 (6 bases). The CDR3 consists of 12 residues. V was clipped by 5 bases and J by 11 bases, with 15 bases between them. Germline V lookup: CDR1 SGHVS, CDR2 FNYEAQ. The DNA for the CDR3 is TGTGCCAGCAGCAGAGAGGGGGGCCATGCTTTCTTT. Its protein product is CASSREGGHAFF.

This chain links TRBV20-1 with TRBJ2-7, with D unresolved. Trimming took off 6 bases at V and 5 bases at J, with 8 bases between the two ends. Germline lookup yields CDR1 DFQATT and CDR2 SNEGSKA (reference sequence). CDR3 length: 10 residues. The CDR3 region has the DNA TGCAGTGCCTTACACCACGAGCAGTACTTC. Translation gives CSALHHEQYF.

This clonotype occurred once. This chain connects TRBV15 to TRBJ1-2; no firm D call. Per the germline V gene, CDR1 is LNHNV and CDR2 is YYDKDF (reference sequence). V gave up 3 bases and J gave up 8 bases, with 19 bases separating them. The CDR3 runs to 15 residues. The CDR3 here is CATSSSPTIPGGYTF. DNA of the CDR3: TGTGCCACCAGCAGTTCCCCGACTATCCCCGGAGGCTACACCTTC.

CDR3 bases: TGTGCCAGCAGCTTTGTCGGGGATTCCTACGAGCAGTACTTC. Amino acids: CASSFVGDSYEQYF. The chain has TRBV7-8 and TRBJ2-7; D perhaps matches TRBD2 (5 bases). The germline V gene encodes CDR1 SGHVS and CDR2 FQNEAQ. There are 14 residues in the CDR3. The V end lost 3 bases, the J end lost 1 base, and 10 bases lay between the germline ends.

This clonotype was picked up a small number of times. J is TRBJ2-7 and V is TRBV7-9; D is unresolved. Per the germline V gene, CDR1 is SEHNR and CDR2 is FQNEAQ (reference sequence). V lost 3 bases to trimming and J lost 1 base, with 13 bases between them. CDR3 size: 15 residues. The CDR3 DNA follows: TGTGCCAGCAGCTTGGAACCATTGGGGTCCTACGAGCAGTACTTC. It yields the protein CASSLEPLGSYEQYF.

The chain links TRBV7-2 to TRBJ2-2; D may be TRBD1 (6 bases). This CDR3 spans 15 amino acids. Germline-derived CDR1 and CDR2 are SGHTA and FQGNSA. Trimming stripped 5 bases from V and 0 bases from J, with 10 bases between. The CDR3 loop reads CASSGGHTNTGELFF. CDR3 bases: TGTGCCAGCAGCGGGGGACACACGAACACCGGGGAGCTGTTTTTT.

The chain couples TRBV2 to TRBJ2-7; 12 bases map to TRBD2. Trimming at V came to 3 bases and at J to 4 bases, leaving 7 bases not matched to a gene. Per germline, CDR1 SNHLY and CDR2 FYNNEI. The CDR3 contains 16 residues. This chain's CDR3 is CASSDGGTSGLYEQYF. In DNA form, the CDR3 reads TGTGCCAGCAGTGACGGTGGGACTAGCGGGCTATACGAGCAGTACTTC.

This sequence joins TRBV7-9 and TRBJ2-7; 8 bases match TRBD2. There are 14 residues in the CDR3. Germline CDR1 is SEHNR and CDR2 is FQNEAQ (reference sequence). Trimming cost V 5 bases and J 5 bases; bases outside gene matches: 8. The CDR3 spells CASSQAGVGDEQYF. For the CDR3, the DNA is TGTGCCAGCAGCCAAGCGGGAGTCGGGGACGAGCAGTACTTC. Full variable domain (rest looked up from reference TRBV7-9 and TRBJ2-7): DTGVSQNPRHKITKRGQNVTFRCDPISEHNRLYWYRQTLGQGPEFLTYFQNEAQLEKSRLLSDRFSAERPKGSFSTLEIQRTEQGDSAMYLCASSQAGVGDEQYFGPGTRLTVT.

In DNA, the CDR3 is TGTGCCACCAGTGATAAGGACAGGGTTCTAAAGACCCAGTACTTC. Protein sequence: CATSDKDRVLKTQYF. The chain combines TRBV24-1 with TRBJ2-5, with TRBD1 matching over 8 bases. The CDR3 is 15 amino acids. CDR1 and CDR2 (germline): KGHDR, SFDVKD. Trimming at V came to 3 bases and at J to 6 bases, leaving 8 bases not matched to a gene.

The rearrangement links TRBV29-1 to TRBJ1-4; 8 nucleotides align to TRBD1. The CDR3 has 12 amino acids. Germline CDR1 reads SQVTM; CDR2 reads ANQGSEA. For the CDR3, the DNA is TGCACTGGGGGACAGGCTAATGAAAAACTGTTTTTT. Translation gives CTGGQANEKLFF.

The V gene is TRBV6-1, the J gene TRBJ1-5; 7 positions match TRBD1. Trimming cost V 7 bases and J 6 bases; bases outside gene matches: 3. From germline, CDR1 is MNHNS and CDR2 SASEGT. The CDR3 consists of 12 residues. The CDR3 nucleotides are TGTGCCAGCAACAGGGGTATTCAGCCCCAGCATTTT. This translates into CASNRGIQPQHF.

A word on this clonotype: A read error may account for a junction end that differs from germline. This rearrangement joins TRBV24-1 to TRBJ1-1; D is undetermined. CDR1 is KGHDR and CDR2 is SFDVKD in the germline V gene. The CDR3 consists of 11 residues. The CDR3 is CAISDLDEAFF. The CDR3 DNA reads TGTGCCATCAGTGATTTGGATGAAGCTTTCTTT.

This CDR3 reads CASSDFGGNTEAFF. In DNA form, the CDR3 reads TGTGCCAGCAGTGACTTCGGTGGAAACACTGAAGCTTTCTTT. The V and J genes are TRBV2 and TRBJ1-1; D gene uncertain. Germline CDR1 is SNHLY and CDR2 is FYNNEI. V dropped 3 bases and J dropped 2 bases, with 10 bases sitting between them. This CDR3 contains 14 residues.

This clonotype appeared a few times. The chain uses TRBV6-5 and TRBJ2-5; 7 nucleotides align to TRBD2. The CDR3 loop spans 14 amino acids. V lost 6 bases to trimming and J lost 4 bases; unmatched junction nucleotides: 8. CDR1 and CDR2 (germline): MNHEY, SVGAGI. The CDR3: CASRDSGGRETQYF. CDR3 nucleotides: TGTGCCAGCAGAGACAGTGGCGGGAGAGAGACCCAGTACTTC.

Worth noting for this clonotype: One end of the junction does not line up with germline, which may come from a read error. CDR3 nucleotide sequence: TGTGCCAGCAGCCTAGCCCCAGGGGTAGGCTACGCTTTCTTT. This encodes CASSLAPGVGYAFF. The chain couples TRBV7-9 to TRBJ1-1; D is perhaps TRBD1 (6 bases). Germline CDR1 SEHNR, CDR2 FQNEAQ (reference sequence). This CDR3 spans 14 amino acids. Full variable domain (remainder filled in from reference TRBV7-9 and TRBJ1-1): DTGVSQNPRHKITKRGQNVTFRCDPISEHNRLYWYRQTLGQGPEFLTYFQNEAQLEKSRLLSDRFSAERPKGSFSTLEIQRTEQGDSAMYLCASSLAPGVGYAFFGQGTRLTVV.